This passage covers 23 T cell receptor beta chains from one sample sequenced in a study of cytomegalovirus exposure and HLA in healthy donors. PCR primers comprised 60 Vbeta and 13 Jbeta primers. Generated by immunoSEQ multiplex PCR, the TCRdb table keeps only in-frame clones and is missing some. The table lists about 210,000 clones, about 80% of them singletons, with about 2% in the top ten. The sequenced sample was PBMCs. These receptors all come from a male donor in good health and CMV-seronegative.

The CDR3 spells CATVGRPNTEAFF. The CDR3 bases are TGTGCCACCGTAGGCAGGCCGAACACTGAAGCTTTCTTT. The chain has TRBV27 and TRBJ1-1; unclear D gene. V was clipped by 10 bases and J by 1 base, with 13 bases between them. Germline CDR1 and CDR2: MNHEY and SMNVEV (reference sequence). The CDR3 is 13 amino acids.

V usage is TRBV5-1 and J usage is TRBJ1-1, with no clear D. Germline lookup yields CDR1 SGHRS and CDR2 YFSETQ. Trimming took off 0 bases at V and 7 bases at J, with 10 bases between the two ends. The length of the CDR3 is 13 residues. CDR3 DNA sequence: TGCGCCAGCAGCTTGGGGGCCCTGGGTGAAGCTTTCTTT. This codes for CASSLGALGEAFF.

This chain joins TRBV2 and TRBJ2-7; TRBD1 aligns across 8 bases. The J segment lost 6 bases and the V segment lost 4 bases, leaving 11 bases of the junction unmatched. CDR3 length: 15 residues. Germline-derived CDR1 and CDR2 are SNHLY and FYNNEI. CDR3: CASSAQDRAIGEQYF. The CDR3 DNA reads as TGTGCCAGCAGTGCTCAGGACAGGGCTATCGGCGAGCAGTACTTC.

This clone was detected only a few times. The chain joins TRBV2 to TRBJ2-3; TRBD2 aligns across 9 bases. The CDR3 totals 14 residues. Germline trimming cut 6 bases from V and 5 bases from J; bases unmatched to any gene: 6. Germline V gene lookup returns CDR1 SNHLY and CDR2 FYNNEI. For the CDR3, the DNA is TGTGCCAGCAGGAGGGCGGGAGGGGTAGATACGCAGTATTTT. This translates into CASRRAGGVDTQYF.

The V gene is TRBV29-1, the J gene TRBJ1-1; a weak D match, TRBD1 (6 bases). Trimming cost V 6 bases and J 13 bases, with 21 bases left between them. Germline V gene lookup returns CDR1 SQVTM and CDR2 ANQGSEA. CDR3 length: 12 amino acids. The CDR3 here is CSVLLQGSKGFF. In DNA form, the CDR3 reads TGCAGCGTCCTATTACAGGGTTCGAAGGGTTTCTTT.

This rearrangement joins TRBV14 to TRBJ1-1, with TRBD1 matching over 9 bases. V lost 0 bases and J lost 6; bases outside the gene matches: 5. This CDR3 is built from 15 residues. CDR1 SGHDN and CDR2 FVKESK come from the germline V gene. The CDR3 bases are TGTGCCAGCAGCCAAGAATGGGACAGGGTCCCTGAAGCTTTCTTT. Translation gives CASSQEWDRVPEAFF.

The chain couples TRBV11-2 to TRBJ1-1, with a weak D call TRBD1 (5 bases). The length of the CDR3 is 14 residues. V was shortened by 3 bases and J by 1 base, with 9 bases between the two germline ends. Germline CDR1 reads SGHAT; CDR2 reads FQNNGV. The CDR3 loop reads CASSFGGTNTEAFF. CDR3 in DNA: TGTGCCAGCAGCTTTGGCGGGACGAACACTGAAGCTTTCTTT.

This rearrangement joins TRBV9 to TRBJ2-7, with 7 bases matching TRBD1. There are 15 residues in the CDR3. The V and J ends lost 0 bases and 6 bases, in that order; junction bases with no gene match: 9. Germline V gene sequence: CDR1 SGDLS, CDR2 YYNGEE. CDR3 bases: TGTGCCAGCAGCGTAGGGGGGACAGAGGTATCCGAGCAGTACTTC. Translation gives CASSVGGTEVSEQYF.

This chain links TRBV28 with TRBJ2-1; TRBD1 is a possible D gene (6 bases). Germline V gene lookup returns CDR1 MDHEN and CDR2 SYDVKM. There are 15 residues in the CDR3. Trimming shortened V by 2 bases and J by 10 bases, and 18 bases separated the two germline ends. The CDR3: CASSLKTTGSGEQFF. CDR3 DNA: TGTGCCAGCAGTTTAAAAACAACAGGGTCCGGAGAGCAGTTCTTC.

The J gene is TRBJ1-5, the V gene TRBV6-5, with 8 bases aligning to TRBD1. Germline CDR1 is MNHEY and CDR2 is SVGAGI. The ends lost 6 bases at V and 6 bases at J; junction bases unmatched: 7. The CDR3 sequence is 14 residues long. The CDR3: CASRPQGAGQPQHF. CDR3 DNA: TGTGCCAGCAGACCCCAGGGGGCAGGTCAGCCCCAGCATTTT.

The CDR3 sequence is CASSVGLDPILEQFF. CDR3 coding DNA: TGTGCCAGCAGCGTGGGGCTAGATCCCATCCTAGAGCAGTTCTTC. The V and J genes are TRBV9 and TRBJ2-1; D perhaps matches TRBD1 (5 bases). Trimming took 2 bases from V and 10 from J, leaving 19 bases between them. Germline V gives CDR1 SGDLS, CDR2 YYNGEE. The CDR3 has 15 amino acids.

V gene TRBV19 combines with J gene TRBJ1-1; D possibly corresponds to TRBD1 (5 bases). The V and J ends lost 3 bases and 4 bases respectively, with 15 bases between them. This CDR3 comprises 15 residues. Germline loops: CDR1 LNHDA, CDR2 SQIVND (reference sequence). CDR3 loop: CASSISQGRSTEAFF. Written as DNA, the CDR3 is TGTGCCAGTAGTATTTCGCAGGGCAGGAGCACTGAAGCTTTCTTT.

This clone has a single count. The genes are TRBV10-3 and TRBJ1-2; D is possibly TRBD1 (5 bases). CDR1 and CDR2 from the germline V gene are ENHRY and SYGVKD. This CDR3 comprises 14 residues. V was pared by 4 bases and J by 0 bases, with 9 bases between. CDR3 coding DNA: TGTGCCATCAGTGGGAAGACAGCTAACTATGGCTACACCTTC. It yields the protein CAISGKTANYGYTF.

In this sample, this clone turned up a few times. The V call is TRBV6-5, the J call TRBJ1-6; D is undetermined. V was trimmed by 6 bases and J by 3 bases, leaving 6 bases between them. The CDR3 is 13 residues long. Germline CDR1 and CDR2: MNHEY and SVGAGI. CDR3 DNA: TGTGCCAGCAGGGTAGTCTATAATTCACCCCTCCACTTT. This sequence encodes CASRVVYNSPLHF.

The rearrangement joins TRBV7-7 to TRBJ1-2, with D possibly matching TRBD1 (6 bases). The CDR3 runs to 15 residues. The V end lost 1 base, the J end lost 6 bases, and 15 bases lay between the germline ends. Germline V lookup: CDR1 SSHAT, CDR2 FNYEAQ (reference sequence). The CDR3 is CASSLEFGGANGYTF. Written as DNA, the CDR3 is TGTGCCAGCAGCTTAGAATTTGGGGGGGCTAATGGCTACACCTTC.

The chain is built from TRBV5-4 and TRBJ2-1, with 10 bases matching TRBD1. This CDR3 comprises 13 residues. Germline assignment: CDR1 SGHNT and CDR2 YYREEE (reference sequence). The trim removed 4 bases at V and 10 bases at J, leaving 5 bases unmatched. CDR3 sequence (DNA): TGTGCCAGCAGCCGACAGGGGGCAGGGGAGCAGTTCTTC. Protein sequence: CASSRQGAGEQFF.

The chain carries TRBV25-1 and TRBJ1-6, with 8 bases matching TRBD1. The CDR3 is 15 amino acids. The V segment lost 3 bases and the J segment 9 bases; nucleotides outside the gene matches: 7. Looked up from germline, CDR1 is MGHDK and CDR2 is SYGVNS. CDR3: CASSEAGGVGSPLHF. Here the CDR3 DNA reads TGTGCCAGCAGTGAGGCAGGGGGCGTCGGTTCACCCCTCCACTTT.

The CDR3 loop is CASSQGIPGQEEASQPQHF. The CDR3 DNA is TGCGCCAGCAGCCAAGGTATACCCGGACAGGAGGAGGCTAGTCAGCCCCAGCATTTT. The genes are TRBV4-3 and TRBJ1-5, with TRBD1 identical over 7 bases. Losses at the gene ends were 1 base for V and 6 bases for J; bases not matched to a gene: 18. The CDR3 sequence is 19 residues long. CDR1 LGHNA and CDR2 YSLEER come from the germline V gene.

This clone was seen only once. The rearrangement uses TRBV7-8 and TRBJ2-1; 13 bases are a match to TRBD2. Germline assignment: CDR1 SGHVS and CDR2 FQNEAQ. V lost 5 bases and J lost 4; bases outside the gene matches: 8. The CDR3 sequence is 17 residues long. The CDR3 sequence: CASSLRLAGGVYNEQFF. CDR3 DNA: TGTGCCAGCAGCCTCAGACTAGCGGGGGGAGTTTACAATGAGCAGTTCTTC.

The CDR3 spells CASSTRDGETTEAFF. The CDR3 nucleotides read TGCGCCAGCAGCACGCGGGACGGAGAAACCACTGAAGCTTTCTTT. The J gene is TRBJ1-1, the V gene TRBV5-1; possibly TRBD1 for D (5 bases). Looked up from germline, CDR1 is SGHRS and CDR2 is YFSETQ. Trimming cost V 4 bases and J 4 bases, with 17 bases left between them. The CDR3 covers 15 residues.

The chain couples TRBV4-1 to TRBJ2-7, with D perhaps matching TRBD1 (5 bases). This CDR3 comprises 15 residues. CDR1 is MGHRA, CDR2 YSYEKL, per germline. V was clipped by 1 base and J by 1 base, with 11 bases between them. For the CDR3, the DNA is TGCGCCAGCAGCCAAGTCCAGGGTGAATCCTACGAGCAGTACTTC. Residues: CASSQVQGESYEQYF.

V is TRBV11-2 and J is TRBJ2-5; 9 bases agree with TRBD1. The junction had 9 bases not matched to a gene; V was cut back by 5 bases and J by 5 bases. Germline V gene lookup returns CDR1 SGHAT and CDR2 FQNNGV. The CDR3 sequence is 15 residues long. The CDR3 DNA reads TGTGCCAGCAGCCCTTCCCCCGGGACAGGGGAGACCCAGTACTTC. Its protein is CASSPSPGTGETQYF. The full variable domain, completed using reference TRBV11-2 and TRBJ2-5, is EAGVAQSPRYKIIEKRQSVAFWCNPISGHATLYWYQQILGQGPKLLIQFQNNGVVDDSQLPKDRFSAERLKGVDSTLKIQPAKLEDSAVYLCASSPSPGTGETQYFGPGTRLLVL.

The gene calls are TRBV6-1 and TRBJ1-1; 8 bases line up with TRBD1. The CDR3 extends over 14 amino acids. The ends lost 4 bases at V and 2 bases at J; junction bases unmatched: 3. Germline-derived CDR1 and CDR2 are MNHNS and SASEGT. CDR3 residues: CASSGQGANTEAFF. CDR3 nucleotide sequence: TGTGCCAGCAGTGGGCAGGGGGCCAACACTGAAGCTTTCTTT.